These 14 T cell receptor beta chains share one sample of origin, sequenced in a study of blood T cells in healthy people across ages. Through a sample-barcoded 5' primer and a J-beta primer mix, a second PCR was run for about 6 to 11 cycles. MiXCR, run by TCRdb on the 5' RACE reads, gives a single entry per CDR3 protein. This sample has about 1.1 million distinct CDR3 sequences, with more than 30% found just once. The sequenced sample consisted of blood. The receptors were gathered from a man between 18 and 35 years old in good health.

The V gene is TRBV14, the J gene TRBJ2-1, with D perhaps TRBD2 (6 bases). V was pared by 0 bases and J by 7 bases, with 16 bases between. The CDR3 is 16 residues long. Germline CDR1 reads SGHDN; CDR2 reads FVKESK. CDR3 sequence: CASSQDVRLVGNEQFF. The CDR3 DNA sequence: TGTGCCAGCAGCCAAGATGTCAGACTAGTTGGAAATGAGCAGTTCTTC. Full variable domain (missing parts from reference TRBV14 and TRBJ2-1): EAGVTQFPSHSVIEKGQTVTLRCDPISGHDNLYWYRRVMGKEIKFLLHFVKESKQDESGMPNNRFLAERTGGTYSTLKVQPAELEDSGVYFCASSQDVRLVGNEQFFGPGTRLTVL.

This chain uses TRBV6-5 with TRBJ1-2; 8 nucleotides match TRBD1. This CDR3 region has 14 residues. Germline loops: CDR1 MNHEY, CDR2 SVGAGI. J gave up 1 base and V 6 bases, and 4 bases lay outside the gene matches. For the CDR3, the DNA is TGTGCCAGCAGAAAAACAGGGGGTAACTATGGCTACACCTTC. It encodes CASRKTGGNYGYTF.

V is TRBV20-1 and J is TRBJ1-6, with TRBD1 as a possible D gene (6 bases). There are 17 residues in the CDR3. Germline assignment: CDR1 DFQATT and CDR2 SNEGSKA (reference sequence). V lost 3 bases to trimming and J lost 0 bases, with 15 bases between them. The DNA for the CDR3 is TGCAGTGCTAGTCCGGGACACGTATACTCCTATAATTCACCCCTCCACTTT. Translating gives CSASPGHVYSYNSPLHF.

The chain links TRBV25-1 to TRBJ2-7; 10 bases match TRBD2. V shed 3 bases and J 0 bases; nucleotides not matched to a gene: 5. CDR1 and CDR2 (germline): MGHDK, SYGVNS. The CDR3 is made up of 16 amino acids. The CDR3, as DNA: TGTGCCAGCAGTGATGAAGCTAGCGGGGGCTCCTACGAGCAGTACTTC. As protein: CASSDEASGGSYEQYF.

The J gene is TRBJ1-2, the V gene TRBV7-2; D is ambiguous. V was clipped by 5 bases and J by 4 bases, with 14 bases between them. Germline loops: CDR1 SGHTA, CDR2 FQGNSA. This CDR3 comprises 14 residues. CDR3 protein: CASSRAPTPYGYTF. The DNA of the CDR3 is TGTGCCAGCAGCAGGGCCCCGACCCCCTATGGCTACACCTTC.

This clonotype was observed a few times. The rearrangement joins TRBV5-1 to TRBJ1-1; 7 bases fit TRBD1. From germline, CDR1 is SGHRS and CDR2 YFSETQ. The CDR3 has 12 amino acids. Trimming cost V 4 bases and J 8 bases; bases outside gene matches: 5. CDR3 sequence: CASSAGQVEAFF. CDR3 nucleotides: TGCGCCAGCAGCGCCGGACAGGTGGAAGCTTTCTTT.

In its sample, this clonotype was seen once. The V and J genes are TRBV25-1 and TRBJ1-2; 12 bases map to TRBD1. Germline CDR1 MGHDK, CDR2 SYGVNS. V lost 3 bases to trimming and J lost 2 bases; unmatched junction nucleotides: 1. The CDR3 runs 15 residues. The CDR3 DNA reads TGTGCCAGCAGTGAGGGGACAGGGGGCAACTATGGCTACACCTTC. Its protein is CASSEGTGGNYGYTF.

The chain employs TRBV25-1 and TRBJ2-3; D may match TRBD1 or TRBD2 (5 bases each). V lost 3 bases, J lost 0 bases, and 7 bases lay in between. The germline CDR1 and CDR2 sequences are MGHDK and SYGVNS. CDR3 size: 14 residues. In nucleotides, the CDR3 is TGTGCCAGCAGTGATGGGGGAAGCACAGATACGCAGTATTTT. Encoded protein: CASSDGGSTDTQYF.

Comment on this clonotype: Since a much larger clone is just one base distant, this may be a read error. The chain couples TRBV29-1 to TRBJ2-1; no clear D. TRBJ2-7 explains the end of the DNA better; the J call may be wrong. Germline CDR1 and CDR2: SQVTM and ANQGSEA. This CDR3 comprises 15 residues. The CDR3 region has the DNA TGCAGCGTTGAATTGCGGCAGGCCAACTACAATGAGCAGTACTTC. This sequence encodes CSVELRQANYNEQYF.

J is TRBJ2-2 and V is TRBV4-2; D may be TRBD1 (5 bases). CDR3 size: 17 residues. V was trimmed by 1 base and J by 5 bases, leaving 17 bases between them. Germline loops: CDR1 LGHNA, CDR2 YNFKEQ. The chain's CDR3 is CASSQGSGQGLTGELFF. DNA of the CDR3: TGTGCCAGCAGCCAAGGTTCCGGGCAGGGCTTAACCGGGGAGCTGTTTTTT.

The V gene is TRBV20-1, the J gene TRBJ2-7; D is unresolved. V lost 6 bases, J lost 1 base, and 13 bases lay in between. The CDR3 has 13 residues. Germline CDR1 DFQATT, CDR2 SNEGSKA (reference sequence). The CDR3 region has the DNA TGCAGTGCGATACCCGGACCATCCTACGAGCAGTACTTC. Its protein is CSAIPGPSYEQYF.

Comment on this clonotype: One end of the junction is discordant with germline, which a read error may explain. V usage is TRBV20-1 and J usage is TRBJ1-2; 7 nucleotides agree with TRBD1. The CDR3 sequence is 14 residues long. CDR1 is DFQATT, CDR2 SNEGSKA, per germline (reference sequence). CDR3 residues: CSVRDRAGWYGYTF. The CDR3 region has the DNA TGCAGTGTTAGAGACAGGGCTGGTTGGTATGGCTACACCTTC.

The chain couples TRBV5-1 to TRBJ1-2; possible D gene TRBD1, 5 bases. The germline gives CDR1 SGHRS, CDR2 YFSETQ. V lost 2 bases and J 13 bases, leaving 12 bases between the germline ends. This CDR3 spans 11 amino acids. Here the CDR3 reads CASSLEGPSTF. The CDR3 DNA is TGCGCCAGCAGCTTAGAGGGGCCCTCCACCTTC.

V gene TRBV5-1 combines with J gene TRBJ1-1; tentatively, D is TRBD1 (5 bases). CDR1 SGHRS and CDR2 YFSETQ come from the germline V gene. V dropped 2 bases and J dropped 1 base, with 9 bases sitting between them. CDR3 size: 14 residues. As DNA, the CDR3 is TGCGCCAGCAGCTTCGATACAGGGAACACTGAAGCTTTCTTT. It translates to CASSFDTGNTEAFF.